This TCR beta chain was sequenced during a study of molecular identifiers for immune sequencing clone quantification. This clonotype was found many times. Based on a CD8+CD4-CCR7+CD45RA+ profile, naive CD8 T cells were sorted. Preparation of the bulk TCR libraries relied on previously described methods and listed TCR primers. TCRdb recomputed calls from the PCR reads with MiXCR, one row per CDR3 protein. The sample includes tens of thousands of distinct CDR3 sequences, less than 20% of them seen just once. This CDR3 contains 16 residues. Trimming removed 0 bases at V and 3 bases at J, with 14 bases between. The germline V gene has CDR1 MNHEY and CDR2 SVGEGT.

This receptor was taken from a human donor in good health. Some libraries in this study had Jurkat cell RNA spiked in. The V and J genes are TRBV6-2 or TRBV6-3 and TRBJ1-1; D unclear. Sequenced: naive CD8+ T cells from blood, with Jurkat cell RNA spiked in. Indicated subset: FACS-sorted CD8+CD4-CCR7+CD45RA+ naive T cells. The CDR3 sequence is CASSYSVARLDTEAFF. As DNA, the CDR3 is TGTGCCAGCAGTTACTCTGTGGCCCGGCTGGACACTGAAGCTTTCTTT.